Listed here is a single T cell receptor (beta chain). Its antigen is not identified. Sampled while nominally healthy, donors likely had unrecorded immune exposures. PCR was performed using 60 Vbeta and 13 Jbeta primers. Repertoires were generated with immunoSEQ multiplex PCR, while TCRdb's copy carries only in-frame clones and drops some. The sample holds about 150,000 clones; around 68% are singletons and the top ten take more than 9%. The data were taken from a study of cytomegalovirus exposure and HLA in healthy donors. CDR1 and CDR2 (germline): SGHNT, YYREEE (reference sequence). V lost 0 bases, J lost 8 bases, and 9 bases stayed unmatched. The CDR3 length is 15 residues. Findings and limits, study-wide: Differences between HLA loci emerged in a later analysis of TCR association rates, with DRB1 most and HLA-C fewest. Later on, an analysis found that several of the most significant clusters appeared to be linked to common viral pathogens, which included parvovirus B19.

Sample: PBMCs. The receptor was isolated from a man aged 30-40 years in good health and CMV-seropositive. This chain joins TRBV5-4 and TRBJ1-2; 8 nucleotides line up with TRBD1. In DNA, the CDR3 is TGTGCCAGCAGCTTGGCCCAGGGGGCGCCGGGGGGCTACACCTTC. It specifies CASSLAQGAPGGYTF.